A single sample gave rise to the 21 T cell receptor beta chains below, sequenced in a study of blood T cell repertoires in COVID-19 (TCRdb year 2020). Library creation used the immunoSEQ multiplex PCR assay. Here the immuneACCESS table is served through TCRdb, limited to in-frame sequences with V and J called. Missing clones are a known gap in these copies; in checked studies unresolved V genes cover under half, and the rest lacks a known reason. This sample comprises about 44,000 clones, around four fifths of them detected only once. Roughly 42% of the sample is taken by the ten largest. The source material was peripheral blood. The receptor set was obtained from a human donor in a cohort sampled during active COVID-19.

The chain is built from TRBV2 and TRBJ2-5; D is possibly TRBD2 (5 bases). Germline-derived CDR1 and CDR2 are SNHLY and FYNNEI. V lost 3 bases and J lost 3, with 11 bases in between. The CDR3 runs to 14 residues. Here the CDR3 DNA reads TGTGCCAGCAGTGATCAGATCGGGGAAGAGACCCAGTACTTC. Its protein product is CASSDQIGEETQYF.

The chain carries TRBV5-8 and TRBJ1-5; TRBD1 aligns across 7 bases. Germline-derived CDR1 and CDR2 are SGHTS and YDEGEE. The CDR3 totals 15 residues. V lost 4 bases and J lost 0; bases outside the gene matches: 4. The CDR3 DNA is TGTGCCAGCAGCAAACAGGGGAATAGCAATCAGCCCCAGCATTTT. Encoded protein: CASSKQGNSNQPQHF.

The genes are TRBV4-3 and TRBJ2-6; D ambiguous. Germline-derived CDR1 and CDR2 are LGHNA and YSLEER. This CDR3 comprises 16 residues. Deletions cut 0 bases from V and 1 base from J, with 7 bases between. The CDR3 nucleotides read TGCGCCAGCAGCCAAGATACGCAGTCTGGGGCCAACGTCCTGACTTTC. It yields the protein CASSQDTQSGANVLTF.

This chain links TRBV6-2 or TRBV6-3 with TRBJ2-1; 11 bases align to TRBD2. Unmatched junction bases numbered 11, after V lost 6 bases and J lost 7 bases. The CDR3 covers 16 residues. Germline V gives CDR1 MNHEY, CDR2 SVGEGT. The CDR3 here is CASSRTASGGQNEQFF. As DNA, the CDR3 is TGTGCCAGCAGCCGAACTGCTAGCGGGGGGCAAAATGAGCAGTTCTTC.

This chain uses TRBV5-8 with TRBJ2-5, with D possibly matching TRBD2 (5 bases). This CDR3 region has 14 residues. V was cut by 3 bases and J by 1 base, with 10 bases left in between. Germline-derived CDR1 and CDR2 are SGHTS and YDEGEE. In DNA form, the CDR3 reads TGTGCCAGCAGCTCGGGGAATCTCCAAGAGACCCAGTACTTC. This sequence encodes CASSSGNLQETQYF.

The chain recombines TRBV7-9 with TRBJ2-2; the match to TRBD1 covers 10 bases. The CDR3 length is 15 residues. Germline V CDR1 and CDR2: SEHNR, FQNEAQ (reference sequence). V lost 3 bases and J lost 4; bases outside the gene matches: 2. As DNA, the CDR3 is TGTGCCAGCAGCTTCGACAGGGGGCGCACCGGGGAGCTGTTTTTT. Protein sequence: CASSFDRGRTGELFF.

The chain recombines TRBV27 with TRBJ2-5; D is perhaps TRBD2 (6 bases). CDR1 MNHEY and CDR2 SMNVEV come from the germline V gene (reference sequence). V was pared by 4 bases and J by 9 bases, with 12 bases between. The CDR3 totals 12 residues. The CDR3, as DNA: TGTGCCAGCAGTTCCCCCTGGGGGGCCCAGTACTTC. It specifies CASSSPWGAQYF.

In this sample, this clone turned up many times. The chain uses TRBV10-3 and TRBJ2-5, with 10 bases matching TRBD2. V gave up 0 bases and J gave up 2 bases; unmatched junction bases: 6. From germline, CDR1 is ENHRY and CDR2 SYGVKD. This CDR3 region has 17 residues. In nucleotides, the CDR3 is TGTGCCATCAGTGAGTCGCCTAGCGGGGGCCAACAAGAGACCCAGTACTTC. This codes for CAISESPSGGQQETQYF.

In its sample, this clone was seen a few times. CDR3 residues: CASSPGVPTEAFF. The CDR3 region has the DNA TGTGCCAGCTCACCTGGAGTCCCCACTGAAGCTTTCTTT. The rearrangement joins TRBV18 to TRBJ1-1; D gene ambiguous. CDR1 is KGHSH and CDR2 is LQKENI in the germline V gene. The CDR3 has 13 residues. V lost 3 bases, J lost 4 bases, and 9 bases lay in between.

The chain combines TRBV29-1 with TRBJ2-7; 8 bases match TRBD2. The CDR3 loop spans 15 amino acids. CDR1 and CDR2 (germline): SQVTM, ANQGSEA. V gave up 4 bases and J gave up 0 bases; unmatched junction bases: 8. CDR3 sequence reads: CSVGFRTSSSYEQYF. The CDR3 DNA sequence: TGCAGCGTTGGTTTCCGGACTAGCAGCTCCTACGAGCAGTACTTC.

This chain connects TRBV19 to TRBJ2-6, with 7 bases that match TRBD1. CDR3 length: 19 residues. In germline, CDR1 is LNHDA, CDR2 SQIVND (reference sequence). J gave up 0 bases and V 7 bases, and 15 bases lay outside the gene matches. The DNA for the CDR3 is TGTGCCAGTAAGAGGGAGCCGGGACAGAGGAACTCTGGGGCCAACGTCCTGACTTTC. Translating gives CASKREPGQRNSGANVLTF.

The rearrangement links TRBV7-6 to TRBJ1-4; D possibly corresponds to TRBD1 (5 bases). Germline CDR1 and CDR2: SGHVS and FNYEAQ. V lost 4 bases and J lost 3, with 9 bases in between. This CDR3 has 14 residues. DNA for the CDR3: TGTGCCAGCAGCTCCAGACAGTCTAATGAAAAACTGTTTTTT. Its translation: CASSSRQSNEKLFF.

J is TRBJ2-7 and V is TRBV28, with 8 positions matching TRBD1. The CDR3 totals 15 residues. Germline V gene data show CDR1 as MDHEN and CDR2 as SYDVKM. The V segment lost 6 bases and the J segment 3 bases; nucleotides outside the gene matches: 10. The CDR3 bases are TGTGCCAGCAGCCAGAGCTACAGGGGGATCTACGAGCAGTACGTC. Translation gives CASSQSYRGIYEQYV.

This rearrangement joins TRBV29-1 to TRBJ2-1; TRBD2 agrees at 12 bases. J lost 8 bases, V lost 7 bases, and 12 bases had no gene match. The CDR3 contains 15 residues. From germline, CDR1 is SQVTM and CDR2 ANQGSEA. The CDR3 spells CSAKGLAGRAHEQFF. The CDR3 coding sequence is TGCAGCGCAAAAGGACTAGCGGGACGGGCCCATGAGCAGTTCTTC.

CDR3 bases: TGTGCCAGCAGCCCCCCGGGGGGTTGGGGCTACACCTTC. Translated, it gives CASSPPGGWGYTF. This chain uses TRBV2 with TRBJ1-2; the D gene is possibly TRBD1 (5 bases). V was shortened by 6 bases and J by 8 bases, with 16 bases between the two germline ends. The CDR3 totals 13 residues. From germline, CDR1 is SNHLY and CDR2 FYNNEI.

The rearrangement links TRBV19 to TRBJ2-4, with 10 bases identical to TRBD2. Germline loops: CDR1 LNHDA, CDR2 SQIVND (reference sequence). The CDR3 consists of 18 residues. Trimming cost V 5 bases and J 1 base; bases outside gene matches: 11. The CDR3 DNA follows: TGTGCCAGTAGTCTGGTTCTAGCGGGGGCTCGGGCCAAAAACATTCAGTACTTC. Its translation: CASSLVLAGARAKNIQYF.

The rearrangement uses TRBV5-6 and TRBJ2-5, with D possibly TRBD2 on 6 matching bases. CDR1 and CDR2 from the germline V gene are SGHDT and YYEEEE. The ends were cut back, 4 bases at V and 4 bases at J, with 14 bases in the middle. The length of the CDR3 is 14 residues. This chain's CDR3 is CASSPPGRRETQYF. CDR3 DNA: TGTGCCAGCAGCCCCCCGGGGAGGCGAGAGACCCAGTACTTC.

V and J are TRBV4-1 and TRBJ1-1, with 8 bases identical to TRBD1. The V and J ends lost 0 bases and 6 bases, in that order; junction bases with no gene match: 9. CDR1 is MGHRA and CDR2 is YSYEKL in the germline V gene. The CDR3 is 16 residues long. CDR3 region: CASSQDTGGFVAEAFF. The DNA of the CDR3 is TGCGCCAGCAGCCAAGACACAGGGGGTTTTGTCGCTGAAGCTTTCTTT.

V is TRBV6-6 and J is TRBJ1-1, with D maybe TRBD1 (5 bases). Looked up from germline, CDR1 is MNHNY and CDR2 is SVGAGI (reference sequence). Trimming stripped 6 bases from V and 1 base from J, with 9 bases between. The CDR3 has 13 amino acids. The CDR3: CASRRDRNTEAFF. The CDR3 bases are TGTGCCAGCAGACGCGACAGGAACACTGAAGCTTTCTTT.

The rearrangement links TRBV5-1 to TRBJ2-5, with 8 nucleotides matching TRBD1. The CDR3 consists of 18 residues. The ends lost 2 bases at V and 1 base at J; junction bases unmatched: 13. Per germline, CDR1 SGHRS and CDR2 YFSETQ. Here the CDR3 reads CASSFGQGGAAFQETQYF. CDR3 in DNA: TGCGCCAGCAGCTTCGGACAGGGTGGCGCCGCCTTCCAAGAGACCCAGTACTTC.

The J gene is TRBJ2-3, the V gene TRBV6-5, with TRBD2 matching over 8 bases. The CDR3 extends over 16 amino acids. Germline CDR1 MNHEY, CDR2 SVGAGI. With 2 bases clipped from V and 4 bases from J, the junction kept 8 bases outside the gene matches. The CDR3 nucleotides read TGTGCCAGCAGTTACCGGGACGGGGGGGTGTCAGATACGCAGTATTTT. Protein product: CASSYRDGGVSDTQYF.